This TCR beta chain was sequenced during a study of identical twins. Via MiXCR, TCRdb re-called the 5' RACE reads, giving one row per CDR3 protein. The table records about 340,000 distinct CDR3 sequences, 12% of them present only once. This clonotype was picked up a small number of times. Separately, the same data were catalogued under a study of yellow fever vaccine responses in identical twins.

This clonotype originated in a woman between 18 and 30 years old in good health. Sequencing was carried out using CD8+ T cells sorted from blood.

The CDR3 sequence: CSAGSGGTEAFF. DNA for the CDR3: TGCAGTGCCGGATCCGGCGGGACTGAAGCTTTCTTT. V gene TRBV20-1 combines with J gene TRBJ1-1; D not resolved. Between the trimmed V and J ends, which lost 6 bases and 5 bases, there was a span of 13 bases. CDR3 length equals 12 residues. CDR1 and CDR2 from the germline V gene are DFQATT and SNEGSKA (reference sequence).